The source of this T cell receptor (beta chain) is a study of chemoradiotherapy in HPV16-positive cancers. The overall study: A couple of HPV16-positive patients' cells yielded candidate HPV-specific clones and common motifs. Study-wide results and caveats: Non-HPV-specific T cells did not expand in tumors during treatment, whereas candidate HPV-specific clones and E7-related motifs did. In HPV16-positive patients, HPV-responsive T-cell expansion tracked better recurrence-free survival.

In regard to this clone: What it binds is unknown.

Assay: immunoSEQ multiplex PCR; the TCRdb copy retains only in-frame clones and omits some. Of roughly 23,000 clones listed, 92% are singletons. Germline V gene lookup returns CDR1 SGDLS and CDR2 YYNGEE. The CDR3 loop spans 15 amino acids. Trimming took 2 bases from V and 5 from J, leaving 15 bases between them. The source is a human donor with HPV-associated anogenital cancer. Sequences were derived from blood, sampled from a patient who underwent chemoradiotherapy. The chain is built from TRBV9 and TRBJ2-3, with D possibly TRBD2 on 6 matching bases. The chain's CDR3 is CASSVTGSAGDTQYF. In nucleotides, the CDR3 is TGTGCCAGCAGCGTTACCGGGAGTGCAGGAGATACGCAGTATTTT. The full variable domain, its missing parts supplied by reference TRBV9 and TRBJ2-3, is DSGVTQTPKHLITATGQRVTLRCSPRSGDLSVYWYQQSLDQGLQFLIQYYNGEERAKGNILERFSAQQFPDLHSELNLSSLELGDSALYFCASSVTGSAGDTQYFGPGTRLTVL.